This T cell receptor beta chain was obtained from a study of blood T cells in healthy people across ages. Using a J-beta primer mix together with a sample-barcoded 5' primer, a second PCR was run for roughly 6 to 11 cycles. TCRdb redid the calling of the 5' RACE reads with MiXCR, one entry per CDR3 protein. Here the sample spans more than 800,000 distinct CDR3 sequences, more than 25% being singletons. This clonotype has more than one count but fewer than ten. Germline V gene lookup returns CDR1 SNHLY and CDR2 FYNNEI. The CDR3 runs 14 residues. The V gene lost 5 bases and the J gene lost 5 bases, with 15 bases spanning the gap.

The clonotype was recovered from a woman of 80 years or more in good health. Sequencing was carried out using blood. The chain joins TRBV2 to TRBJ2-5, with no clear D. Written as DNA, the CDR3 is TGTGCCAGCAGTCCTTCCCTCCTGGAGGAGACCCAGTACTTC. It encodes CASSPSLLEETQYF.